Listed here are 29 T cell receptor beta chains from one sample, sequenced in a study of blood T cell repertoires in COVID-19. TCRdb's table, derived via immunoSEQ multiplex PCR, lists solely in-frame clones and lacks some. Among roughly 130,000 clones, 70% to 90% were seen once, and the ten largest hold approximately 3.6%. The source material was PBMCs or T cells enriched from blood (not recorded which). Source of these receptors: a woman aged 45-60 years with acute COVID-19.

In nucleotides, the CDR3 is TGTGCCATCAGTGTCCACCTACAGGGTTCGGAGCGGGACAACCAGTTCTTC. Its protein product is CAISVHLQGSERDNQFF. The chain couples TRBV10-3 to TRBJ2-1, with D perhaps TRBD2 (7 bases). Germline loops: CDR1 ENHRY, CDR2 SYGVKD. The V end lost 4 bases, the J end lost 13 bases, and 29 bases lay between the germline ends. This CDR3 region has 17 residues.

CDR3 sequence: CATLPRGPGELFF. CDR3 in DNA: TGTGCCACCCTACCCCGAGGCCCCGGGGAGCTGTTTTTT. This chain connects TRBV21-1 to TRBJ2-2; the D call TRBD2 from the table was never checked on the DNA. TRBV21-1 is a pseudogene. CDR3 length: 13 residues.

The rearrangement links TRBV5-1 to TRBJ2-3, with 12 bases lining up with TRBD2. This CDR3 region has 17 residues. V was clipped by 4 bases and J by 0 bases; unmatched bases: 6. Germline values: CDR1 SGHRS, CDR2 YFSETQ. As DNA, the CDR3 is TGCGCCAGCAGCCGAACGACTAGCGGGAGTAGCACAGATACGCAGTATTTT. It is translated as CASSRTTSGSSTDTQYF.

This chain links TRBV9 with TRBJ1-2; possible D gene TRBD1, 6 bases. The CDR3 contains 15 residues. The germline CDR1 and CDR2 sequences are SGDLS and YYNGEE. V shed 4 bases and J shed 8 bases, with 21 bases lying between them. The CDR3 DNA follows: TGTGCCAGCAGCCCGCAAGGGGGGGCGGTGGGCGGCTACACCTTC. It codes for CASSPQGGAVGGYTF.

The chain couples TRBV7-3 to TRBJ2-7, with 9 bases lining up with TRBD2. The CDR3 contains 14 residues. Germline lookup yields CDR1 SGHTA and CDR2 FQGTGA. V lost 5 bases, J lost 6 bases, and 8 bases stayed unmatched. DNA for the CDR3: TGTGCCAGCAGCCAACGCGGCGGGAGGGGCGAGCAGTACTTC. It specifies CASSQRGGRGEQYF. Variable domain in full (rest from reference TRBV7-3 and TRBJ2-7): GAGVSQTPSNKVTEKGKYVELRCDPISGHTALYWYRQSLGQGPEFLIYFQGTGAADDSGLPNDRFFAVRPEGSVSTLKIQRTERGDSAVYLCASSQRGGRGEQYFGPGTRLTVT.

Comments on this clone: Other DNA sequences within the sample encode an identical CDR3. This rearrangement joins TRBV6-1 to TRBJ2-1; 8 nucleotides line up with TRBD1. Losses at the gene ends were 2 bases for V and 4 bases for J; bases not matched to a gene: 4. CDR1 is MNHNS, CDR2 SASEGT, per germline. CDR3 size: 15 residues. The CDR3 DNA follows: TGTGCCAGCAGTGAACAGGGGGCGTCTTACAATGAGCAGTTCTTC. Translated: CASSEQGASYNEQFF.

The chain recombines TRBV6-5 with TRBJ1-5; 8 bases align to TRBD1. V trimming: 5 bases; J trimming: 9 bases; junction bases outside the gene matches: 9. CDR1 is MNHEY and CDR2 is SVGAGI in the germline V gene. This CDR3 region has 14 residues. CDR3 DNA sequence: TGTGCCAGCAGTATTGACAGGGGTGGGACGCCCCAGCATTTT. Translated: CASSIDRGGTPQHF.

This chain links TRBV28 with TRBJ2-1; 9 bases are shared with TRBD2. The V gene's germline CDR1 is MDHEN and CDR2 SYDVKM. This CDR3 is built from 16 residues. Trimming cost V 5 bases and J 3 bases; bases outside gene matches: 8. The CDR3 region is CASSEDSGSFYNEQFF. CDR3 DNA: TGTGCCAGCAGTGAAGATAGCGGGAGCTTCTACAATGAGCAGTTCTTC.

The rearrangement links TRBV2 to TRBJ1-2; a possible D gene is TRBD1 (6 bases). The length of the CDR3 is 12 residues. Germline CDR1 and CDR2: SNHLY and FYNNEI. V lost 6 bases and J lost 8, with 13 bases in between. The CDR3 nucleotides read TGTGCCAGCAGGCCCACAGGGTTAGGCTACACCTTC. Its protein is CASRPTGLGYTF.

This clone occurred once. The V gene is TRBV6-4, the J gene TRBJ2-3, with TRBD1 matching 9 bases. CDR3 length: 14 amino acids. Germline loops: CDR1 MRHNA, CDR2 SNTAGT. Losses at the gene ends were 4 bases for V and 4 bases for J; bases not matched to a gene: 3. In DNA, the CDR3 is TGTGCCAGCAGTGCGGACAGGGGAGCAGATACGCAGTATTTT. It encodes CASSADRGADTQYF.

The genes are TRBV30 and TRBJ2-7; 14 nucleotides match TRBD2. This CDR3 region has 17 residues. CDR1 and CDR2 from the germline V gene are GTSNPN and SVGIG (reference sequence). After removal of 3 bases from V and 5 bases from J, the junction contained 12 bases not matched to a gene. The CDR3 DNA reads TGTGCCTGGAGGAGACTAGCGGGAGGGCCATCTCGGGACGAGCAGTACTTC. Residues: CAWRRLAGGPSRDEQYF. Combining the CDR3 with reference TRBV30 and TRBJ2-7 gives the whole variable domain SQTIHQWPATLVQPVGSPLSLECTVEGTSNPNLYWYRQAAGRGLQLLFYSVGIGQISSEVPQNLSASRPQDRQFILSSKKLLLSDSGFYLCAWRRLAGGPSRDEQYFGPGTRLTVT.

The V and J genes are TRBV6-2 or TRBV6-3 and TRBJ2-3; a weak D match, TRBD2 (5 bases). The length of the CDR3 is 16 residues. V lost 5 bases to trimming and J lost 1 base, with 16 bases between them. The germline gives CDR1 MNHEY, CDR2 SVGEGT. The CDR3 DNA follows: TGTGCCAGCAGTCCGACTTGGGGAGAGGGCACAGATACGCAGTATTTT. Encoded protein: CASSPTWGEGTDTQYF.

This clone was found once. The chain is built from TRBV7-9 and TRBJ2-1, with 7 bases lining up with TRBD2. The CDR3 consists of 15 residues. V trimming: 2 bases; J trimming: 7 bases; junction bases outside the gene matches: 8. Germline CDR1 is SEHNR and CDR2 is FQNEAQ (reference sequence). The CDR3 bases are TGTGCCAGCAGCTTACGCGCGGGAGTGGCAAATGAGCAGTTCTTC. As protein: CASSLRAGVANEQFF. Variable domain in full (rest from reference TRBV7-9 and TRBJ2-1): DTGVSQNPRHKITKRGQNVTFRCDPISEHNRLYWYRQTLGQGPEFLTYFQNEAQLEKSRLLSDRFSAERPKGSFSTLEIQRTEQGDSAMYLCASSLRAGVANEQFFGPGTRLTVL.

The chain combines TRBV9 with TRBJ1-2; D remains unclear. Germline lookup yields CDR1 SGDLS and CDR2 YYNGEE. V gave up 0 bases and J gave up 5 bases, with 11 bases separating them. CDR3 length: 14 residues. The CDR3 nucleotides read TGTGCCAGCAGCGTAGCTAGAGAGAGGTATGGCTACACCTTC. It specifies CASSVARERYGYTF.

The genes are TRBV5-4 and TRBJ2-5, with 11 positions matching TRBD1. The junction had 13 bases not matched to a gene; V was cut back by 4 bases and J by 2 bases. The CDR3 loop spans 18 amino acids. Germline CDR1 SGHNT, CDR2 YYREEE (reference sequence). The CDR3 sequence is CASSRGTGGSSVQETQYF. The DNA for the CDR3 is TGTGCCAGCAGCCGTGGGACAGGGGGTTCAAGTGTACAAGAGACCCAGTACTTC.

The chain joins TRBV7-8 to TRBJ1-5, with 7 bases matching TRBD1. CDR3 length: 14 residues. Germline trimming cut 4 bases from V and 9 bases from J; bases unmatched to any gene: 9. Germline V CDR1 and CDR2: SGHVS, FQNEAQ. The CDR3 protein is CASSSHRGKRPQHF. As DNA, the CDR3 is TGTGCCAGCAGCTCACACAGGGGCAAGAGGCCCCAGCATTTT.

This rearrangement joins TRBV3-1 (or the pseudogene TRBV3-2) to TRBJ2-2; unclear D gene. Trimming took off 3 bases at V and 15 bases at J, with 17 bases between the two ends. The length of the CDR3 is 13 residues. From germline, CDR1 is LGHDT and CDR2 YNNKEL (reference sequence). DNA of the CDR3: TGTGCCAGCAGCCAGCGTAGGCTAGTAGAAATGTTTTTT. Its translation is CASSQRRLVEMFF.

The chain couples TRBV3-1 (or the pseudogene TRBV3-2) to TRBJ2-1, with 8 bases fitting TRBD2. Trimming removed 0 bases from V and 1 base from J; junction bases left unmatched: 8. The germline V gene has CDR1 LGHDT and CDR2 YNNKEL (reference sequence). The CDR3 is 18 amino acids. CDR3 DNA: TGTGCCAGCAGCCAAGAGGGGTCGGAGCGGGAGTCCTACAATGAGCAGTTCTTC. Translated, it gives CASSQEGSERESYNEQFF.

The rearrangement joins TRBV18 to TRBJ2-7; 7 nucleotides agree with TRBD1. The germline gives CDR1 KGHSH, CDR2 LQKENI. V lost 5 bases to trimming and J lost 5 bases; unmatched junction nucleotides: 9. The CDR3 totals 14 residues. CDR3 bases: TGTGCCAGCTCAGCCAAGACAGGGCCCCACGAGCAGTACTTC. Translation: CASSAKTGPHEQYF.

The table lists this clone with a few counts. The chain combines TRBV13 with TRBJ2-1; 9 bases line up with TRBD2. CDR3 length: 18 amino acids. J was trimmed by 7 bases and V by 5 bases; bases with no gene match: 18. Germline V gives CDR1 PRHDT, CDR2 FYEKMQ (reference sequence). CDR3 DNA sequence: TGTGCCAGCAGCACCCAGGGCCTAGCGGGAAGGAGGGTTAATGAGCAGTTCTTC. It is translated as CASSTQGLAGRRVNEQFF.

The chain combines TRBV7-2 with TRBJ2-5, with a weak D call TRBD2 (5 bases). CDR1 and CDR2 (germline): SGHTA, FQGNSA. The V gene lost 5 bases and the J gene lost 4 bases, with 11 bases spanning the gap. The CDR3 runs to 13 residues. The CDR3 DNA reads as TGTGCCAGCAGCCCTGACCGGGGAGAGACCCAGTACTTC. Protein sequence: CASSPDRGETQYF.

This clone has a single count. The rearrangement joins TRBV7-8 to TRBJ1-3, with a possible D match to TRBD1 (5 bases). The CDR3 has 16 residues. Germline lookup yields CDR1 SGHVS and CDR2 FQNEAQ. V was shortened by 1 base and J by 4 bases, with 14 bases between the two germline ends. CDR3 coding DNA: TGTGCCAGCAGCTTAGAGGGCAGGGTCCGCGGAAACACCATATATTTT. Translated: CASSLEGRVRGNTIYF.

The chain uses TRBV28 and TRBJ1-6; 7 nucleotides line up with TRBD1. The V gene's germline CDR1 is MDHEN and CDR2 SYDVKM. The V segment lost 1 base and the J segment 3 bases; nucleotides outside the gene matches: 12. There are 19 residues in the CDR3. The CDR3 reads CASSLYGGGGPGYNSPLHF. The CDR3 region has the DNA TGTGCCAGCAGTTTATACGGTGGAGGGGGCCCGGGCTATAATTCACCCCTCCACTTT. The variable domain in full, with the rest retrieved from reference TRBV28 and TRBJ1-6, is DVKVTQSSRYLVKRTGEKVFLECVQDMDHENMFWYRQDPGLGLRLIYFSYDVKMKEKGDIPEGYSVSREKKERFSLILESASTNQTSMYLCASSLYGGGGPGYNSPLHFGNGTRLTVT.

The genes are TRBV11-2 and TRBJ2-5; 7 bases align to TRBD2. Looked up from germline, CDR1 is SGHAT and CDR2 is FQNNGV. J lost 2 bases, V lost 4 bases, and 13 bases had no gene match. The CDR3 spans 17 residues. The CDR3 sequence is CASSWTRVTAGQETQYF. The CDR3 DNA is TGTGCCAGCAGCTGGACCAGAGTGACAGCGGGGCAAGAGACCCAGTACTTC.

The chain joins TRBV7-3 to TRBJ2-4; the match to TRBD1 covers 10 bases. Germline CDR1 SGHTA, CDR2 FQGTGA. CDR3 length equals 17 residues. V gave up 5 bases and J gave up 3 bases; unmatched junction bases: 10. CDR3 nucleotides: TGTGCCAGCAGCGCGAAAGGCGGGACAGGGGACAAAAACATTCAGTACTTC. Encoded protein: CASSAKGGTGDKNIQYF.

The chain carries TRBV14 and TRBJ2-3, with D possibly being TRBD1 (6 bases). The V and J ends lost 0 bases and 3 bases respectively, with 16 bases between them. CDR1 is SGHDN and CDR2 is FVKESK in the germline V gene. There are 17 residues in the CDR3. As DNA, the CDR3 is TGTGCCAGCAGCCAAGATATCAGGGGTCTGAGAACAGATACGCAGTATTTT. As protein: CASSQDIRGLRTDTQYF. The full variable domain, completed using reference TRBV14 and TRBJ2-3, is EAGVTQFPSHSVIEKGQTVTLRCDPISGHDNLYWYRRVMGKEIKFLLHFVKESKQDESGMPNNRFLAERTGGTYSTLKVQPAELEDSGVYFCASSQDIRGLRTDTQYFGPGTRLTVL.

The chain has TRBV30 and TRBJ2-5; 12 nucleotides match TRBD2. V was pared by 1 base and J by 5 bases, with 11 bases of the junction left unmatched. The CDR3 runs to 17 residues. Germline V CDR1 and CDR2: GTSNPN, SVGIG (reference sequence). CDR3 protein: CAWSGLAGVGMGETQYF. The CDR3, as DNA: TGTGCCTGGAGTGGACTAGCGGGAGTAGGGATGGGTGAGACCCAGTACTTC.

The chain links TRBV7-9 to TRBJ2-3; D might be TRBD1 (5 bases). The CDR3 length is 18 residues. Looked up from germline, CDR1 is SEHNR and CDR2 is FQNEAQ (reference sequence). V lost 5 bases and J 2 bases, leaving 23 bases between the germline ends. CDR3 amino acids: CASSGAGPRTINTDTQYF. The CDR3, as DNA: TGTGCCAGCAGCGGGGCAGGACCTCGGACAATCAACACAGATACGCAGTATTTT. The entire variable domain, with the rest obtained from reference TRBV7-9 and TRBJ2-3, is as follows: DTGVSQNPRHKITKRGQNVTFRCDPISEHNRLYWYRQTLGQGPEFLTYFQNEAQLEKSRLLSDRFSAERPKGSFSTLEIQRTEQGDSAMYLCASSGAGPRTINTDTQYFGPGTRLTVL.

This clone was found a few times. The genes are TRBV7-2 and TRBJ1-3, with 9 nucleotides matching TRBD1. CDR1 and CDR2 from the germline V gene are SGHTA and FQGNSA. The V gene end was trimmed by 0 bases and the J gene end by 0 bases; junction bases not matched to a gene: 9. The CDR3 runs to 19 residues. CDR3 coding DNA: TGTGCCAGCAGCTTAGCGTCAGGGACAGGGCGCCGCTCTGGAAACACCATATATTTT. Translation gives CASSLASGTGRRSGNTIYF.